These 13 T cell receptor beta chains came from one sample sequenced in a study of Ad26.COV2.S vaccination and SARS-CoV-2 variants. This table comes from immunoSEQ multiplex PCR, and its TCRdb copy is limited to in-frame clones, with some not included. The data show approximately 300,000 clones, with 70% to 90% seen just once and roughly 1.9% held by the top ten. Indicated treatment: 15 to 20 received Ad26.COV2.S at low or high dose, single or two shots; several received placebo; per-sample allocation not given. Sample collection was performed on day 63 after the first vaccine or placebo injection. Sequenced material: peripheral blood, taken in a trial of Ad26.COV2.S vaccine versus placebo. Every receptor here comes from a person between 18 and 65 years old who received the Ad26.COV2.S COVID-19 vaccine or a placebo.

On this clone: An end of the junction does not agree with germline; a read error may underlie this. The chain couples TRBV7-7 to TRBJ2-6; D is uncertain. CDR1 and CDR2 from the germline V gene are SSHAT and FNYEAQ (reference sequence). CDR3 length: 14 residues. CDR3 sequence: CASSQSSGANVLTF. The CDR3 DNA reads TGTGCTAGCAGCCAAAGCTCTGGGGCCAACGTCCTGACTTTC.

The rearrangement links TRBV5-5 to TRBJ2-1; 12 bases are a match to TRBD1. The CDR3 runs to 16 residues. With 0 bases clipped from V and 6 bases from J, the junction kept 4 bases outside the gene matches. Germline V lookup: CDR1 SGHKS, CDR2 YYEKEE (reference sequence). CDR3 residues: CASSLDGTGGFNEQFF. DNA for the CDR3: TGTGCCAGCAGCTTGGATGGGACAGGGGGCTTCAATGAGCAGTTCTTC.

The genes are TRBV19 and TRBJ1-2, with 8 bases fitting TRBD1. The V segment lost 2 bases and the J segment 1 base; nucleotides outside the gene matches: 9. CDR1 and CDR2 (germline): LNHDA, SQIVND (reference sequence). The CDR3 is made up of 17 amino acids. This CDR3 is CASSIRDRTSYNYGYTF. CDR3 DNA: TGTGCCAGTAGTATAAGGGACAGGACCAGTTATAACTATGGCTACACCTTC.

The chain joins TRBV12-5 to TRBJ1-4, with 8 positions matching TRBD1. The CDR3 extends over 18 amino acids. The J segment lost 0 bases and the V segment lost 0 bases, leaving 6 bases of the junction unmatched. Per the germline V gene, CDR1 is LGHNT and CDR2 is FRNRAP. CDR3 region: CASGLVLGQAATNEKLFF. CDR3 nucleotides: TGTGCTAGTGGTTTGGTATTGGGACAGGCAGCAACTAATGAAAAACTGTTTTTT.

The J gene is TRBJ2-3, the V gene TRBV9, with 13 nucleotides matching TRBD2. The CDR3 covers 15 residues. Germline lookup yields CDR1 SGDLS and CDR2 YYNGEE. Unmatched junction bases numbered 2, after V lost 2 bases and J lost 5 bases. CDR3 sequence reads: CASSVGLAGVDTQYF. CDR3 DNA sequence: TGTGCCAGCAGCGTTGGACTAGCGGGGGTAGATACGCAGTATTTT.

This chain connects TRBV3-1 (or the pseudogene TRBV3-2) to TRBJ1-4; 7 bases are shared with TRBD1. Germline CDR1 LGHDT, CDR2 YNNKEL (reference sequence). This CDR3 comprises 15 residues. J lost 7 bases, V lost 0 bases, and 5 bases had no gene match. CDR3 protein: CASSQDGQGGEKLFF. In DNA form, the CDR3 reads TGTGCCAGCAGCCAAGACGGGCAGGGGGGTGAAAAACTGTTTTTT.

V and J are TRBV5-1 and TRBJ2-3; D may be TRBD1 (6 bases). V lost 0 bases to trimming and J lost 4 bases, with 9 bases between them. The CDR3 loop spans 14 amino acids. The germline CDR1 and CDR2 sequences are SGHRS and YFSETQ. CDR3 nucleotides: TGCGCCAGCAGCTTGGGGACAGCAGCAGATACGCAGTATTTT. Encoded protein: CASSLGTAADTQYF. The complete variable domain, with remaining parts taken from reference TRBV5-1 and TRBJ2-3, reads KAGVTQTPRYLIKTRGQQVTLSCSPISGHRSVSWYQQTPGQGLQFLFEYFSETQRNKGNFPGRFSGRQFSNSRSEMNVSTLELGDSALYLCASSLGTAADTQYFGPGTRLTVL.

This clone was seen a handful of times. The CDR3 region is CASSSHLLRTEAFF. CDR3 DNA sequence: TGTGCCAGCAGTTCCCACCTTTTGAGGACTGAAGCTTTCTTT. This sequence joins TRBV6-6 and TRBJ1-1; D not resolved. Trimming left V 4 bases short and J 5 bases short, with 14 bases between. The CDR3 totals 14 residues. Germline CDR1 is MNHNY and CDR2 is SVGAGI (reference sequence).

CDR3 nucleotide sequence: TGTGCCAGTAGTGAATTAGGGAACACTGAAGCTTTCTTT. Its translation is CASSELGNTEAFF. This chain links TRBV19 with TRBJ1-1; D is unresolved. Germline loops: CDR1 LNHDA, CDR2 SQIVND (reference sequence). The germline V and J ends were trimmed by 5 bases and 1 base, with 8 bases remaining between them. The CDR3 extends over 13 amino acids.

The V and J genes are TRBV6-2 or TRBV6-3 and TRBJ1-1; 7 bases line up with TRBD1. Germline V gives CDR1 MNHEY, CDR2 SVGEGT. The CDR3 has 13 residues. V trimming: 3 bases; J trimming: 9 bases; junction bases outside the gene matches: 7. The CDR3 DNA follows: TGTGCCAGCAGTTATATATGGGGACAGAAAGCTTTCTTT. Encoded protein: CASSYIWGQKAFF.

The chain is built from TRBV10-3 and TRBJ1-1, with a weak D call TRBD1 (5 bases). The V and J ends lost 3 bases and 2 bases respectively, with 16 bases between them. Looked up from germline, CDR1 is ENHRY and CDR2 is SYGVKD. This CDR3 comprises 16 residues. Here the CDR3 DNA reads TGTGCCATCAGTGAATGGGGTGAGGGGCCTAACACTGAAGCTTTCTTT. Translated, it gives CAISEWGEGPNTEAFF.

This chain joins TRBV5-5 and TRBJ1-5; weak D call: TRBD1 (6 bases). The V end lost 4 bases, the J end lost 5 bases, and 13 bases lay between the germline ends. CDR1 is SGHKS, CDR2 YYEKEE, per germline (reference sequence). The CDR3 consists of 14 residues. The CDR3 loop is CASSGTGYDQPQHF. Here the CDR3 DNA reads TGTGCCAGCAGCGGTACAGGGTACGATCAGCCCCAGCATTTT.

As concerns this clone: No DNA is shown, since the ends of the CDR3 on it are uncertain; the CDR3 is the one TCRdb lists. CDR3: CASSEALRIRARGLDTGELFF. The rearrangement links TRBV6-1 to TRBJ2-2; the table calls TRBD1, which could not be checked here. Ends included, the CDR3 has 21 residues. Germline V gene sequence: CDR1 MNHNS, CDR2 SASEGT.